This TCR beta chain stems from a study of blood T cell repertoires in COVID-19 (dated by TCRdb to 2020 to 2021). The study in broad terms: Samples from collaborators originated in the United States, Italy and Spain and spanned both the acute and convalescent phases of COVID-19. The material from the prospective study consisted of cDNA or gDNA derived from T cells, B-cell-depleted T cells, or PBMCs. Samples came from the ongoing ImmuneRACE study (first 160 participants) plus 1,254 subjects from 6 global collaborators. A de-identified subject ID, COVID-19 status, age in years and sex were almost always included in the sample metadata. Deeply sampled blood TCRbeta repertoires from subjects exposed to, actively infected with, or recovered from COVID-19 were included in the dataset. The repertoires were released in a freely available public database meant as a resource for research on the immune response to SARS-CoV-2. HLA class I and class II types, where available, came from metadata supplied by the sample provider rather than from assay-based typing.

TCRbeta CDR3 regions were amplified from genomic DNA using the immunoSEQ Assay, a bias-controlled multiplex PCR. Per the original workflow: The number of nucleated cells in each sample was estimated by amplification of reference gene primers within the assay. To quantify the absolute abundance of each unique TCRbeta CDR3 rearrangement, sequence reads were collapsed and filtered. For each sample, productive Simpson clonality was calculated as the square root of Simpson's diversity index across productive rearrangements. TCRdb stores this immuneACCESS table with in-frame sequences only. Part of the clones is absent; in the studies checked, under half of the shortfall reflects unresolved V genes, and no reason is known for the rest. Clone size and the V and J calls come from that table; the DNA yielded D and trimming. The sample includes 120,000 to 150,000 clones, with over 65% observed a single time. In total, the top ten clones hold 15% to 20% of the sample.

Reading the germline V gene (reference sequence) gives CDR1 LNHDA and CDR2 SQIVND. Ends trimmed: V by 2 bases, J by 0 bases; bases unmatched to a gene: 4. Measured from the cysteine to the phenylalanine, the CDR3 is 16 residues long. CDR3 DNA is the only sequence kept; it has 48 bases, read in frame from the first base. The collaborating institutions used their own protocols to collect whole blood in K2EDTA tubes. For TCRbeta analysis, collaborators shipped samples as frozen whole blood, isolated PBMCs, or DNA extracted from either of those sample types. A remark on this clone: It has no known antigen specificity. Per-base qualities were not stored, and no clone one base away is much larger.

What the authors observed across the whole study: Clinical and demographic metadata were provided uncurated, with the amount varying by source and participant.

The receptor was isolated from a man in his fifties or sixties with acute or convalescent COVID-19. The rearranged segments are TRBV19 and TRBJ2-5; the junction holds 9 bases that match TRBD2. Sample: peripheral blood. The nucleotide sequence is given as TGTGCCAGTAGTATAATAGCGGGGGCGTACCAAGAGACCCAGTACTTC. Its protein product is CASSIIAGAYQETQYF.